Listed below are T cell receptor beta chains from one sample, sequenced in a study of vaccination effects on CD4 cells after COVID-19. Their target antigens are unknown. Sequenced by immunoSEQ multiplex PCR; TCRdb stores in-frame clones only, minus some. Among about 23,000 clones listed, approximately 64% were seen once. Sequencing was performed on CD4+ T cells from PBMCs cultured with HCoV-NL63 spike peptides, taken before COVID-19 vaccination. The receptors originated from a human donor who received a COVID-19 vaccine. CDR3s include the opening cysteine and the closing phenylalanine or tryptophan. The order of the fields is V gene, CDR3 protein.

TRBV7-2 CASSLPDREKPQHF
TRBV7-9 CASSPGLGGVEQFF
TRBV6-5 CASSSPGQGPYGYTF
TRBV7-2 CASSLRGAGSGELFF
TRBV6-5 CASSYSGTGGGSPLHF
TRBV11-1 CASSLALGTGSYNEQFF
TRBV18 CASSLTGGIEKLFF
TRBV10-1 CASSEGTGNTGELFF
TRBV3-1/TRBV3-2 CASSQEGSNTEAFF
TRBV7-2 CASSLGGQGAHYTF
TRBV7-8 CASNLFGQQGAEAFF
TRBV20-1 CSATTGYGYTF
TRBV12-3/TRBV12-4 CASSLAGAAEQYF
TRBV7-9 CASEAGYTF
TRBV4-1 CASSQDRGVRGEQYF
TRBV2 CASSSNRALGYTF
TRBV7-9 CASGDSYGYTF
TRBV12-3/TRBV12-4 CASSRSNQPQHF
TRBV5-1 CASSTGTPNQPQHF
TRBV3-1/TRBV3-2 CASSQPPRDSSNTEAFF
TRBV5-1 CASSTDRVQNGYTF
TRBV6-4 CASRAPGRRNEKLFF
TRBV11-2 CASSSRLAGFTDTQYF
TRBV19 CASSQNIGSYNEQFF
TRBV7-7 CASSLGASNEQYF
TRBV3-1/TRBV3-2 CASTSGSNYGYTF
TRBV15 CATSRDTDSGANVLTF
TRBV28 CASSITYGTQHSGGYTF
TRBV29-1 CSVAWEAKNTEAFF